This T cell receptor (beta chain) is drawn from a study of PD-L1 blockade in urothelial cancer. Sequencing used immunoSEQ multiplex PCR; TCRdb keeps in-frame clones, though not all of them. In the table there are 35,000 to 50,000 clones, about 83% of which are singletons. Germline values: CDR1 LNHDA, CDR2 SQIVND (reference sequence). V was pared by 5 bases and J by 4 bases, with 14 bases between. The CDR3 runs to 14 residues. Time point reported: peripheral blood 6 weeks after treatment start. Sample: PBMCs, taken around atezolizumab (anti-PD-L1) treatment. The source is a man between 60 and 75 years old with urothelial cancer. The rearrangement uses TRBV19 and TRBJ1-2, with D perhaps TRBD1 (6 bases). The CDR3 loop reads CASSGAGGAYGYTF. The CDR3 nucleotides are TGTGCCAGTAGTGGTGCGGGGGGGGCCTATGGCTACACCTTC. The full variable domain, its missing parts supplied by reference TRBV19 and TRBJ1-2, is DGGITQSPKYLFRKEGQNVTLSCEQNLNHDAMYWYRQDPGQGLRLIYYSQIVNDFQKGDIAEGYSVSREKKESFPLTVTSAQKNPTAFYLCASSGAGGAYGYTFGSGTRLTVV.